What follows is one TCR beta chain and its context. The specificity of this receptor is unknown. No base-level quality is on record; no much larger clone is a single base apart. The record originates from a study of blood T cell repertoires in COVID-19 (dated by TCRdb to 2020 to 2022). About the investigation overall: Samples from collaborators originated in the United States, Italy and Spain and spanned both the acute and convalescent phases of COVID-19. The prospective study material was composed of cDNA or gDNA derived from T cells, B-cell-depleted T cells, or PBMCs. The dataset comprised deeply sampled blood TCRbeta repertoires from subjects exposed to, actively infected with, or recovered from COVID-19. A freely available public database, intended as a resource for researchers studying the immune response to SARS-CoV-2, is where the repertoires were released. The samples were drawn from two sources: the first 160 participants of the ongoing ImmuneRACE study, and 1,254 subjects contributed by 6 global collaborators. Sample metadata almost always included a de-identified subject ID, COVID-19 status, age in years and sex. HLA class I and class II types, where available, came from metadata supplied by the sample provider rather than from assay-based typing. Results and caveats for the whole study, not just this receptor: How much clinical and demographic metadata was included differed by source and by participant, and the metadata was provided uncurated.

TCRbeta CDR3 regions were amplified from genomic DNA by means of the immunoSEQ Assay, a bias-controlled multiplex PCR. Under the source paper's analysis protocol: The number of nucleated cells in each sample was estimated from the amplification of reference gene primers within the assay. To quantify the absolute abundance of each unique TCRbeta CDR3 rearrangement, sequence reads were collapsed and filtered. Productive Simpson clonality was computed per sample as the square root of Simpson's diversity index over productive rearrangements. The clones in this table, taken by TCRdb from immuneACCESS, are in-frame only. Not every clone is retained; where verified, under half of the shortfall comes from an unresolved V gene, and the cause of the rest is unknown. V and J calls and clone size are given by that table; D and trimming were obtained from the DNA. This sample lists a few hundred thousand clones; roughly 85% were detected once. The ten most abundant clones make up around 2.9% of the sample.

Taken from the germline V gene, the CDR1 and CDR2 loops are MDHEN and SYDVKM. The CDR3, cysteine through phenylalanine, is 13 amino acids long. Only the CDR3 DNA is retained, 39 bases long and in frame from the first base. Relative to germline, V is 6 bases shorter and J is 5 bases shorter, with 10 bases between their ends. Each collaborating institution followed its own protocols to collect whole blood in K2EDTA tubes. For TCRbeta analysis, collaborators shipped samples in one of three forms: frozen whole blood, isolated PBMCs, or DNA extracted from either of those sample types. This chain is built from TRBV28 and TRBJ1-4; no D segment can be confidently identified. The receptor's source is a young woman with acute or convalescent COVID-19. What was sequenced was peripheral blood. The CDR3 here reads CASSRVVNEKLFF. In nucleotide form, the sequence is TGTGCCAGCAGCCGCGTCGTAAATGAAAAACTGTTTTTT.